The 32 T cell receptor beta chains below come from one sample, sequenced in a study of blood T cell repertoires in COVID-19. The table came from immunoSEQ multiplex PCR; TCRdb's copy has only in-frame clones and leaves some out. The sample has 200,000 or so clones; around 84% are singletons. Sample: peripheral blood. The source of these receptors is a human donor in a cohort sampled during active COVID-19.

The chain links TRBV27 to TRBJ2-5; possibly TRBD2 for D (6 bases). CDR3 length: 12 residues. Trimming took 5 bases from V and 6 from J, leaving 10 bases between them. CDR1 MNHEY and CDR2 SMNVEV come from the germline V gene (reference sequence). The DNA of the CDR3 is TGTGCCAGCAGTGGCGGAGGGAAGACCCAGTACTTC. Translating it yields CASSGGGKTQYF.

For the CDR3, the DNA is TGTGCCATCAGCCCTGAGGGGGTAAGTACTGAAGCTTTCTTT. This translates into CAISPEGVSTEAFF. V gene TRBV10-3 combines with J gene TRBJ1-1; tentatively, D is TRBD1 (6 bases). Per germline, CDR1 ENHRY and CDR2 SYGVKD. The CDR3 totals 14 residues. The V end lost 6 bases, the J end lost 5 bases, and 16 bases lay between the germline ends.

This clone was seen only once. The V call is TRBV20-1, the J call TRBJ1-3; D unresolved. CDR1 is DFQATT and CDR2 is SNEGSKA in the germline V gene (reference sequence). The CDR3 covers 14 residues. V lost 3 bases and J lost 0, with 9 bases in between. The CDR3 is CSASVGSSGNTIYF. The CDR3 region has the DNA TGCAGTGCTAGTGTCGGGAGCTCTGGAAACACCATATATTTT.

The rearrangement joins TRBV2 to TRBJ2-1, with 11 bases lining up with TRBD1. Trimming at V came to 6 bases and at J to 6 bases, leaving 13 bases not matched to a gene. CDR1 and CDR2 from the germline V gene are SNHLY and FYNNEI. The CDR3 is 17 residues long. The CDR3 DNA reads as TGTGCCAGCAGCCATGGACAGGGGGCGACCAGCGCCAATGAGCAGTTCTTC. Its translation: CASSHGQGATSANEQFF.

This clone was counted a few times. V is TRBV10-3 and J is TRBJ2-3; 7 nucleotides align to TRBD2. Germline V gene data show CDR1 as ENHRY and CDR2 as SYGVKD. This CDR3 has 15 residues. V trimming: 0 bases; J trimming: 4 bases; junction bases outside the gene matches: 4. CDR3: CAISESGGPSDTQYF. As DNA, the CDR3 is TGTGCCATCAGTGAGTCGGGAGGGCCGTCAGATACGCAGTATTTT.

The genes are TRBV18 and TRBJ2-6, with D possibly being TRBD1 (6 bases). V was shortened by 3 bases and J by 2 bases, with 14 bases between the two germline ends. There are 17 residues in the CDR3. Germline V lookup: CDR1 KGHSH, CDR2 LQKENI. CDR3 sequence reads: CASSPNLGATGANVLTF. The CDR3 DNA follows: TGTGCCAGCTCACCGAACCTGGGGGCTACTGGGGCCAACGTCCTGACTTTC.

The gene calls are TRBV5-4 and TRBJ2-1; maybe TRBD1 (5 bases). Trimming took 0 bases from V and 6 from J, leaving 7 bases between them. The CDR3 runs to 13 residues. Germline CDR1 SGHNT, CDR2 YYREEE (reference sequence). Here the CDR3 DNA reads TGTGCCAGCAGCTTGGAAAGGGGCAATGAGCAGTTCTTC. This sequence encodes CASSLERGNEQFF.

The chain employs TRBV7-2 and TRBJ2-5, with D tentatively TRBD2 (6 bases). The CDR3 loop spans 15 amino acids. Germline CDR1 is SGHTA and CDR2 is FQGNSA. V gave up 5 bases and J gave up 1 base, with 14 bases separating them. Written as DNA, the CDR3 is TGTGCCAGCAGCCCCCTGGGACTGTCCCAAGAGACCCAGTACTTC. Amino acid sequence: CASSPLGLSQETQYF.

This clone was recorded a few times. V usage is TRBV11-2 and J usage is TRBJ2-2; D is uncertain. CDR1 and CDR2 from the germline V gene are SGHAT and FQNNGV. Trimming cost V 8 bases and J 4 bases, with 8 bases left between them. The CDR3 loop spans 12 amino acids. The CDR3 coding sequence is TGTGCCAGCGGGCTGCCCACCGGGGAGCTGTTTTTT. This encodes CASGLPTGELFF.

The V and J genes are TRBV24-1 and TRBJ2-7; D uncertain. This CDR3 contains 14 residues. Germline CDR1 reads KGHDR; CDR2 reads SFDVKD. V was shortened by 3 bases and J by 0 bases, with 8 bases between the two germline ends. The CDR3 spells CATSDRQRSYEQYF. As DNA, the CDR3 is TGTGCCACCAGTGATCGGCAGCGCTCCTACGAGCAGTACTTC.

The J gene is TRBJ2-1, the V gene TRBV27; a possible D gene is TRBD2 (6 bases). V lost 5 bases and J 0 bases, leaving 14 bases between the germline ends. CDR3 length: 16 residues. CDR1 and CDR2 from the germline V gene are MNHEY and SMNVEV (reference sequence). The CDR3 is CASSLRGSGSYNEQFF. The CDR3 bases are TGTGCCAGCAGTCTCCGAGGTAGCGGCTCCTACAATGAGCAGTTCTTC.

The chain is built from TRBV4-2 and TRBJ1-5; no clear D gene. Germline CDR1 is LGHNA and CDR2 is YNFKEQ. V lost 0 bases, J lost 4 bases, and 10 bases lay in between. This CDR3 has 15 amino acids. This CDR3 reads CASSQDITENQPQHF. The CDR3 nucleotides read TGTGCCAGCAGCCAAGATATTACGGAGAATCAGCCCCAGCATTTT.

CDR3 nucleotide sequence: TGTGCCAGTATAGGGGAGGGGCCCGGGGCCCAAGAGACCCAGTACTTC. Amino acids: CASIGEGPGAQETQYF. The V gene is TRBV19, the J gene TRBJ2-5, with TRBD2 matching 7 bases. This CDR3 is built from 16 residues. V was clipped by 7 bases and J by 1 base; unmatched bases: 12. CDR1 and CDR2 from the germline V gene are LNHDA and SQIVND (reference sequence).

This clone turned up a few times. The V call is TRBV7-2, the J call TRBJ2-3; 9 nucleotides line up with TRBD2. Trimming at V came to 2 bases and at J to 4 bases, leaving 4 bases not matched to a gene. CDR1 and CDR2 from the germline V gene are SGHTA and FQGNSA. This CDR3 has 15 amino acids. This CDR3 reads CASSLQGGRADTQYF. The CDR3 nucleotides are TGTGCCAGCAGCTTACAAGGCGGGAGGGCAGATACGCAGTATTTT.

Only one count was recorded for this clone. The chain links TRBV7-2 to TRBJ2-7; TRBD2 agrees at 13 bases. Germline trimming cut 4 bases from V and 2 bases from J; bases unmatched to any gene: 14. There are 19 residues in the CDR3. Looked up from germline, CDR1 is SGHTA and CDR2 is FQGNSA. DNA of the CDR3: TGTGCCAGCAGCTCATCACTGGCCGAAGGACTAGCGGGGGCCTACGAGCAGTACTTC. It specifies CASSSSLAEGLAGAYEQYF.

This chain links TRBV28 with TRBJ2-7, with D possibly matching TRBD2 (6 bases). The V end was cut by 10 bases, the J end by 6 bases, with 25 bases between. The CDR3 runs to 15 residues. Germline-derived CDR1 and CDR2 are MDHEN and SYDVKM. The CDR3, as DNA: TGTGCCACCCCCTTCCAGGGCGCTAGCGTACCCGAGCAGTACTTC. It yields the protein CATPFQGASVPEQYF.

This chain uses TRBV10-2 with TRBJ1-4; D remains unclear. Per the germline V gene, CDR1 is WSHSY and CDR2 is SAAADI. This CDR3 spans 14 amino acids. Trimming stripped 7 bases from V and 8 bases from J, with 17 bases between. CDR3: CASTPGGGKEKLFF. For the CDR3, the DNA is TGCGCCAGCACACCCGGTGGAGGAAAAGAAAAACTGTTTTTT.

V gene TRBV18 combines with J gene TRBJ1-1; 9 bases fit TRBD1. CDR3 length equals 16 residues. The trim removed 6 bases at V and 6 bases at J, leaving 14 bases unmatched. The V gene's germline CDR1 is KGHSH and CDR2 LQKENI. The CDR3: CASSYSPGTGMAEAFF. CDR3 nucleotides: TGTGCCAGCTCCTACTCTCCCGGGACAGGGATGGCTGAAGCTTTCTTT.

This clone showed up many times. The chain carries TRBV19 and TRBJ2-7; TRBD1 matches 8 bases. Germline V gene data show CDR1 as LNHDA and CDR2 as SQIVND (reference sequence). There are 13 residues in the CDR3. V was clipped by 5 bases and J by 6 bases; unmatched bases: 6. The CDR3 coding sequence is TGTGCCAGTAGTTTCGGACAGGGCCCCGAGCAGTACTTC. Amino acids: CASSFGQGPEQYF.

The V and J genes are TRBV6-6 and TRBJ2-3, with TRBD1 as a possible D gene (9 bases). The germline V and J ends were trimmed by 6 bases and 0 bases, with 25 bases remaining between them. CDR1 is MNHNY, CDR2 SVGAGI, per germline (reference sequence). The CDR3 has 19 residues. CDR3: CASSHRGRGTSGSTDTQYF. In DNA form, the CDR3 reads TGTGCCAGCAGCCACAGGGGGCGCGGCACTAGCGGAAGCACAGATACGCAGTATTTT.

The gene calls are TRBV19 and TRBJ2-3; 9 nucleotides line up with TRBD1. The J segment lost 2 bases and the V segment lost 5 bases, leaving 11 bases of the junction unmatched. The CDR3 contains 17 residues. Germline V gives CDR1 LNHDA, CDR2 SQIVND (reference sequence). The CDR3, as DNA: TGTGCCAGTAGTCTACAGGCGGGACAGGGCCCCACAGATACGCAGTATTTT. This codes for CASSLQAGQGPTDTQYF.

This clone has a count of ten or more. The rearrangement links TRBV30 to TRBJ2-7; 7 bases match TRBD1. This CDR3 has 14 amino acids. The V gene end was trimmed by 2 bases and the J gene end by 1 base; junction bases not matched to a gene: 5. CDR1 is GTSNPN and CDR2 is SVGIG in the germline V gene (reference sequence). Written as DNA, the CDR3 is TGTGCCTGGAGTCGAGGGACAGATTCCTACGAGCAGTACTTC. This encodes CAWSRGTDSYEQYF.

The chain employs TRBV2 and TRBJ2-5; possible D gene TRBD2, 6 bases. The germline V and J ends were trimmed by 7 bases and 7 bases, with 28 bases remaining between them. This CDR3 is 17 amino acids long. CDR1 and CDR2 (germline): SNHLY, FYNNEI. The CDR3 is CASTYSWVAETLGTQYF. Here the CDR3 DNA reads TGTGCCAGCACCTACAGCTGGGTAGCGGAAACACTGGGGACCCAGTACTTC.

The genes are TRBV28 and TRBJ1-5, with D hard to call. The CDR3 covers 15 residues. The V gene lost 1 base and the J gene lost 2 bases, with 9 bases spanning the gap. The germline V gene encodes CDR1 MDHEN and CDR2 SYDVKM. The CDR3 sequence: CASSLSAGRNQPQHF. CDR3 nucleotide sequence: TGTGCCAGCAGTTTATCCGCGGGTCGCAATCAGCCCCAGCATTTT.

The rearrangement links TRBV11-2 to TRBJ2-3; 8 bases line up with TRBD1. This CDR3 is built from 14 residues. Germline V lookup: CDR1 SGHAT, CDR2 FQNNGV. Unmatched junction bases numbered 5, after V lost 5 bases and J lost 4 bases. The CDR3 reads CASSQGQVADTQYF. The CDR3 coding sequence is TGTGCCAGCAGCCAGGGACAGGTCGCAGATACGCAGTATTTT.

The CDR3 region has the DNA TGTGCCAGCAGGACAGGGTCTGGAAACACCATATATTTT. This sequence encodes CASRTGSGNTIYF. The chain recombines TRBV6-6 with TRBJ1-3; 7 positions agree with TRBD1. The CDR3 contains 13 residues. Germline lookup yields CDR1 MNHNY and CDR2 SVGAGI (reference sequence). J lost 1 base, V lost 6 bases, and 0 bases had no gene match.

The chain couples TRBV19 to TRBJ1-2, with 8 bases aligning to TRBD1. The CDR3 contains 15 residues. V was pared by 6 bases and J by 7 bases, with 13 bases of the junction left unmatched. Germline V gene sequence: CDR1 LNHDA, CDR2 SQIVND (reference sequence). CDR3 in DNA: TGTGCCAGTAGACTCCTCAGGGGGCGCGATCCTGGCTACACCTTC. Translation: CASRLLRGRDPGYTF.

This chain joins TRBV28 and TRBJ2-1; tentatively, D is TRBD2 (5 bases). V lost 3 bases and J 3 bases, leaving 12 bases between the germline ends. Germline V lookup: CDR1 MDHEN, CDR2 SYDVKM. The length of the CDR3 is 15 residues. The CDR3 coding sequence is TGTGCCAGCAGTTTGACCCTAGCAGACTACAATGAGCAGTTCTTC. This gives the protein CASSLTLADYNEQFF.

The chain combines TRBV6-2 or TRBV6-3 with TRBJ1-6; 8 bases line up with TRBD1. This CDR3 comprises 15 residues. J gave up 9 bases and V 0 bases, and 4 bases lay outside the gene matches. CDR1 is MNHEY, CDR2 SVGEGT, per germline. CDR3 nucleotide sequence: TGTGCCAGCAGTTACTCCAGGACAGGGTCTTCACCCCTCCACTTT. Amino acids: CASSYSRTGSSPLHF.

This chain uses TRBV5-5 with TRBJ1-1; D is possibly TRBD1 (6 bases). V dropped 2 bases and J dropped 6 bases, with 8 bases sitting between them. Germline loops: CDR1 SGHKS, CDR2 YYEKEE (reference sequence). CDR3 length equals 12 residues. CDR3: CASSFAGAEAFF. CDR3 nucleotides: TGTGCCAGCAGCTTCGCAGGGGCTGAAGCTTTCTTT. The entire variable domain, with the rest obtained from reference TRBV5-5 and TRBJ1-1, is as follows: DAGVTQSPTHLIKTRGQQVTLRCSPISGHKSVSWYQQVLGQGPQFIFQYYEKEERGRGNFPDRFSARQFPNYSSELNVNALLLGDSALYLCASSFAGAEAFFGQGTRLTVV.

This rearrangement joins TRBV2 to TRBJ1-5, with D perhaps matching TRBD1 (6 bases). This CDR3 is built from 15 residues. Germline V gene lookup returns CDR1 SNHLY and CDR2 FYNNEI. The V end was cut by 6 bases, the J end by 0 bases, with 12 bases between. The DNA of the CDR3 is TGTGCCAGCAGCACCCAGGGGTATAGCAATCAGCCCCAGCATTTT. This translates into CASSTQGYSNQPQHF.

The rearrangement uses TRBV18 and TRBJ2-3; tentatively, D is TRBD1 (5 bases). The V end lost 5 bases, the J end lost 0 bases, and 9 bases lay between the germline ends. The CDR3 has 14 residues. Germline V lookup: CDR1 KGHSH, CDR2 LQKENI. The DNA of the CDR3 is TGTGCCAGCTCATCGACAGTCAGCACAGATACGCAGTATTTT. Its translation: CASSSTVSTDTQYF.